Below, 10 T cell receptor beta chains from the same sample are listed, as sequenced in a study of T-cell memory formation after mild COVID-19. In TCRdb, the 5' RACE reads were re-called with MiXCR into one record per CDR3 protein. The sample lists almost 250,000 distinct CDR3 sequences, 15% occurring once. The material sequenced was PBMCs or a T cell subset sorted from them (not recorded which). These receptors all come from an adult woman who had mild COVID-19 (a few samples of this study predate the infection). Cell type and time point are not known.

This clonotype came up many times. The chain recombines TRBV5-1 with TRBJ2-7, with 11 bases that match TRBD1. The J segment lost 3 bases and the V segment lost 4 bases, leaving 3 bases of the junction unmatched. CDR1 is SGHRS, CDR2 YFSETQ, per germline. This CDR3 spans 14 amino acids. Written as DNA, the CDR3 is TGCGCCAGCAGCCTGGGGACAGGGGGCTACGAGCAGTACTTC. Protein: CASSLGTGGYEQYF. The full variable domain, with the rest looked up from reference TRBV5-1 and TRBJ2-7, is KAGVTQTPRYLIKTRGQQVTLSCSPISGHRSVSWYQQTPGQGLQFLFEYFSETQRNKGNFPGRFSGRQFSNSRSEMNVSTLELGDSALYLCASSLGTGGYEQYFGPGTRLTVT.

V usage is TRBV19 and J usage is TRBJ1-4; tentatively, D is TRBD1 (6 bases). The V gene lost 5 bases and the J gene lost 8 bases, with 18 bases spanning the gap. This CDR3 is built from 15 residues. Germline CDR1 and CDR2: LNHDA and SQIVND (reference sequence). The CDR3 loop reads CASSPGGAGDEKLFF. CDR3 in DNA: TGTGCCAGTAGTCCTGGGGGGGCCGGGGACGAAAAACTGTTTTTT.

The chain employs TRBV7-8 and TRBJ1-1; TRBD1 matches at 9 bases. The CDR3 consists of 14 residues. Losses at the gene ends were 6 bases for V and 4 bases for J; bases not matched to a gene: 6. The germline V gene has CDR1 SGHVS and CDR2 FQNEAQ. For the CDR3, the DNA is TGTGCCAGCAGGAAAACAGGGGGCTTCACTGAAGCTTTCTTT. This codes for CASRKTGGFTEAFF.

J is TRBJ2-3 and V is TRBV3-1, with a weak D call TRBD2 (5 bases). Germline-derived CDR1 and CDR2 are LGHDT and YNNKEL (reference sequence). Trimming took 1 base from V and 4 from J, leaving 9 bases between them. The CDR3 length is 14 residues. The CDR3 loop reads CASSQATAADTQYF. CDR3 in DNA: TGTGCCAGCAGCCAAGCCACAGCGGCAGATACGCAGTATTTT.

In this sample, this clonotype turned up a few times. V usage is TRBV20-1 and J usage is TRBJ2-1, with D perhaps given as TRBD1 or TRBD2 (5 bases each). The V end was cut by 6 bases, the J end by 3 bases, with 15 bases between. There are 14 residues in the CDR3. Germline V gene lookup returns CDR1 DFQATT and CDR2 SNEGSKA (reference sequence). CDR3 region: CSARGFRDYNEQFF. CDR3 coding DNA: TGCAGTGCACGGGGTTTCAGGGACTACAATGAGCAGTTCTTC.

This clonotype occurred a few times. The chain employs TRBV7-9 and TRBJ2-2, with 11 bases that match TRBD2. The junction had 10 bases not matched to a gene; V was cut back by 3 bases and J by 4 bases. Looked up from germline, CDR1 is SEHNR and CDR2 is FQNEAQ (reference sequence). CDR3 length equals 18 residues. The CDR3 is CASSFPETSGKFTGELFF. In DNA form, the CDR3 reads TGTGCCAGCAGCTTCCCCGAGACTAGCGGGAAATTCACCGGGGAGCTGTTTTTT.

The chain uses TRBV10-3 and TRBJ2-7; D gene uncertain. Trimming pared 6 bases from V and 6 bases from J, leaving 9 bases between. CDR3 size: 11 residues. Germline CDR1 and CDR2: ENHRY and SYGVKD. CDR3 DNA: TGTGCCATCAGCCCATCCACCGAGCAGTACTTC. Residues: CAISPSTEQYF.

The genes are TRBV7-2 and TRBJ2-3, with 8 positions matching TRBD1. Trimming took 2 bases from V and 2 from J; bases not matched to a gene: 9. Per the germline V gene, CDR1 is SGHTA and CDR2 is FQGNSA. The CDR3 runs to 17 residues. The CDR3 DNA follows: TGTGCCAGCAGCTTATTGTATGACAGGGGATCCACAGATACGCAGTATTTT. This sequence encodes CASSLLYDRGSTDTQYF.

The rearrangement uses TRBV27 and TRBJ2-7, with 7 bases lining up with TRBD1. Germline V CDR1 and CDR2: MNHEY, SMNVEV (reference sequence). This CDR3 has 13 amino acids. V shed 8 bases, J shed 3 bases, and the junction held 7 bases outside the gene matches. CDR3 DNA: TGTGCCAGCGGGGAAGACAGGGTCTACGAGCAGTACTTC. Protein product: CASGEDRVYEQYF.

Only a few counts were recorded for this clonotype. The chain has TRBV24-1 and TRBJ2-3, with 14 bases that match TRBD2. Trimming cost V 4 bases and J 13 bases; bases outside gene matches: 3. This CDR3 has 13 residues. The germline V gene has CDR1 KGHDR and CDR2 SFDVKD. CDR3 DNA sequence: TGTGCCACCAGTGACCGACTAGCGGGGGGGAAGTATTTT. The encoded protein is CATSDRLAGGKYF.